This entry is about one TCR beta chain. This clonotype appeared many times. Its antigen has not been determined. Base qualities are not provided; no much larger clone lies one nucleotide away. The sample belongs to a study of neurological immune-mediated disorders (dated by TCRdb to 2018 to 2020). In the study overall: The study compared peripheral blood TCR-beta repertoires of HTLV-I-associated myelopathy (HAM/TSP) patients, multiple sclerosis patients and healthy controls using UMI-based sequencing. Longitudinal samples, technical triplicates and paired sorted CD4+ and CD8+ T-cell subsets, alongside PBMC samples, were included among the approximately 110 TCR-beta libraries. The cohort comprised about 68 subjects: about 14 HAM/TSP patients, 35 or so multiple sclerosis patients and around 20 healthy controls.

The healthy controls were volunteers from a blood bank in Maryland, USA. Unsorted PBMC libraries were generated from 2 million PBMCs stored in RNAlater at -80 °C until RNA extraction. PBMCs were separated from peripheral blood using Ficoll-Hypaque density gradient centrifugation and then cryopreserved in liquid nitrogen. cDNA was synthesized by template-switch 5'RACE using a primer with a 10-nucleotide random unique molecular identifier that tagged each TCR transcript. Each sequencing run produced over 190 million TCR-beta sequences covering 15-18 subjects. The RNeasy kit was used for extraction of total RNA. The KAPA Real-time Library Amplification kit was used to amplify TCR-beta VDJ regions with primers for the TCR constant region and the 5'RACE anchor. Sample indexes and Illumina adaptors were added in a first PCR, and a second PCR then increased library yield. The roughly 650 bp TCR product was size-selected on a 2% E-gel SizeSelection system after Ampure bead purification. Before pooling, library quality was assessed on a Bioanalyzer, concentration was determined with Qubit, and library quantification was performed with the Kapa Library Quantification kit. An Illumina HiSeq 2500 sequenced the libraries paired-end 2 x 150 bp. To increase sequence diversity, about 25-31% phiX was spiked into each library pool. As for the original processing: The UMI-based MiGEC pipeline processed quality-filtered reads and removed over 80% of raw TCR sequences during error correction. VDJ genes were aligned to IMGT germline references, and clonotypes were defined by unique CDR3 amino acid sequence plus V-J genes. Clonal expansion, Shannon diversity, and CDR3 relatedness (CalcPairwiseDistances, ClusterSamples) were evaluated with VDJtools, and phylogenetic trees were built with CLCbio workbench. Using coefficient-of-variation modelling across technical triplicates, the study counted a clone as expanded if it had at least 8 unique UMIs. TCRdb itself trimmed the public reads at Q25 with fastp, ran MiXCR and retained productive beta chains. All rows with the same CDR3 protein become a single entry with the most common DNA and genes. In this record, the V and J calls reflect TCRdb's handling and not the investigators' own analysis. Across this sample there are tens of thousands of distinct CDR3 sequences, with roughly 15% seen only once. 25% to 35% of the sample is held by the ten biggest clonotypes.

The paper's findings and limits, for the study overall: TCR clonal expansion was highest in HAM/TSP patients and lowest in MS patients, with MS patients falling below even healthy controls. No identical CDR3 amino acid sequences were shared among expanded clones across subjects, suggesting private TCR-beta repertoires in all groups.

The CDR3, cysteine through phenylalanine, is 15 amino acids long. The retained sequence is limited to the CDR3, 45 bases, with the frame set at the first base. For this chain, trimming is 2 bases at the V end and 1 base at the J end, and the number of junction bases without a gene match is 1. According to the germline V gene, CDR1 reads SGHVS and CDR2 reads FNYEAQ. Recombination linked TRBV7-6 to TRBJ2-3, and TRBD2 matches 9 of the central bases. The specimen was PBMCs. The TCR sequence derives from a man aged 65 to 79 in good health. The sequenced DNA is TGTGCCAGCAGCTTACAGCGGGGGGGCACAGATACGCAGTATTTT. Its protein product is CASSLQRGGTDTQYF.